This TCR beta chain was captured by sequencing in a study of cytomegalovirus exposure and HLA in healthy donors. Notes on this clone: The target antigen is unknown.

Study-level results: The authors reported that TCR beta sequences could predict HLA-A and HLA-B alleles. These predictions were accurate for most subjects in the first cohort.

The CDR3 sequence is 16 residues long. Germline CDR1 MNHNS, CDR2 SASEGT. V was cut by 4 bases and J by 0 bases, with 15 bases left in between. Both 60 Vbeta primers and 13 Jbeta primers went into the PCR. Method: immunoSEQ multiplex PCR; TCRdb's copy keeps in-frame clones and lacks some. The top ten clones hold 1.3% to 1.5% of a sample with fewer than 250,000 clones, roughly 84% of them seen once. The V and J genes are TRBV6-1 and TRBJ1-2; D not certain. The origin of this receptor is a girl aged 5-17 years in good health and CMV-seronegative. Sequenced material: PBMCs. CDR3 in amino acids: CASSAEAPKANYGYTF. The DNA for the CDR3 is TGTGCCAGCAGTGCGGAGGCTCCGAAAGCTAACTATGGCTACACCTTC.